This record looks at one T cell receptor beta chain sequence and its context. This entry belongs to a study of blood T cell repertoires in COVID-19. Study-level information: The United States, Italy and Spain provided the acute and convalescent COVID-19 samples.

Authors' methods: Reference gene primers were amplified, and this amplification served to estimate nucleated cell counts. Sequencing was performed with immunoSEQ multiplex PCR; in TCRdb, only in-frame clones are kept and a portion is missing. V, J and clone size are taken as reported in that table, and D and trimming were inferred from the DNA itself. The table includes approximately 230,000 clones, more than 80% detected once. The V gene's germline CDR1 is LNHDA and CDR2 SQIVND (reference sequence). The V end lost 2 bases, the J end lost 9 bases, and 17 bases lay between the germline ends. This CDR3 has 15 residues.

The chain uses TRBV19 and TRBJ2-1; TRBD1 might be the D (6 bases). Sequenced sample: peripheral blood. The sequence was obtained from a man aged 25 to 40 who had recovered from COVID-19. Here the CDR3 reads CASSISAGETPEQFF. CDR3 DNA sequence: TGTGCCAGTAGTATATCGGCAGGGGAAACACCTGAGCAGTTCTTC.